This T cell receptor beta chain was profiled in a study of blood T cells in healthy people across ages. A second about 6 to 12 cycle PCR used barcoded and J-beta primers. Each CDR3 protein is one row after TCRdb ran MiXCR on the 5' RACE reads. There are approximately 810,000 distinct CDR3 sequences in the sample; 25% to 30% occur only once, and around 15% lies in the top ten. Whole-study findings and limits: The diversity estimates, figures obtained from one million T cells, were considered underestimates.

The CDR3 spans 16 residues. Trimming stripped 3 bases from V and 0 bases from J, with 12 bases between. Germline CDR1 and CDR2: DFQATT and SNEGSKA (reference sequence). This clonotype came up a few times. The antigen remains undetermined. Sequenced input: blood. The J gene is TRBJ1-6, the V gene TRBV20-1; D gene ambiguous. The origin of this receptor is a woman older than 75 in good health. CDR3 DNA: TGCAGTGCTAGCCTCGGACGGACCTCCTATAATTCACCCCTCCACTTT. Translated, it gives CSASLGRTSYNSPLHF.